This TCR beta chain was recovered during a study of cytomegalovirus exposure and HLA in healthy donors. Germline values: CDR1 SGHTA, CDR2 FQGNSA. V lost 1 base and J lost 2, with 8 bases in between. This CDR3 has 14 residues. Note on this clone: Its target is not known.

Study-wide points: Productive status was seen about 87% or about 30% of the time for most TCR beta V segments in an earlier analysis. Presence/absence comparisons presumed near-even sequencing depth among donors. In a later analysis, CMV-associated beta chains were mostly HLA-associated, it appeared.

PCR employed 60 Vbeta and 13 Jbeta primers. The protocol was immunoSEQ multiplex PCR, while the TCRdb copy is restricted to in-frame clones and leaves out a portion. Among under 130,000 clones listed, under 85% were seen once. This clonotype originated in a man aged 25-40 years in good health and CMV-seronegative. V and J are TRBV7-2 and TRBJ1-1; no firm D call. The sample comprised PBMCs. Written as DNA, the CDR3 is TGTGCCAGCAGCTTAGTCCCATCCAACACTGAAGCTTTCTTT. Its translation: CASSLVPSNTEAFF.